This TCR beta chain originates from a study of OX40 agonist ivuxolimab in advanced cancers. Looking at the study overall: A partial response was reached by three patients: one with hepatocellular carcinoma and two with cutaneous melanoma. Whole-study findings and limits: Not determined was the antigen specificity of the expanded peripheral T cells.

This clone was counted once. What it recognizes is unknown. Measured with immunoSEQ multiplex PCR; TCRdb has only the in-frame clones, and not every one. Of tens of thousands of clones listed, about 82% are singletons. This material consisted of CD4+ or CD8+ T cells sorted from blood, taken in a trial of the OX40 agonist ivuxolimab. This receptor was obtained from an adult with an advanced solid tumor such as melanoma, head and neck, liver or kidney cancer.

The CDR3 nucleotides read TGTGCCAGCAGCTACAGGGGGCCAACCGGGGAGCTGTTTTTT. As protein: CASSYRGPTGELFF. V gene TRBV6-6 combines with J gene TRBJ2-2, with TRBD1 matching over 9 bases. The CDR3 contains 14 residues. Trimming removed 6 bases from V and 5 bases from J; junction bases left unmatched: 4. Germline-derived CDR1 and CDR2 are MNHNY and SVGAGI (reference sequence).